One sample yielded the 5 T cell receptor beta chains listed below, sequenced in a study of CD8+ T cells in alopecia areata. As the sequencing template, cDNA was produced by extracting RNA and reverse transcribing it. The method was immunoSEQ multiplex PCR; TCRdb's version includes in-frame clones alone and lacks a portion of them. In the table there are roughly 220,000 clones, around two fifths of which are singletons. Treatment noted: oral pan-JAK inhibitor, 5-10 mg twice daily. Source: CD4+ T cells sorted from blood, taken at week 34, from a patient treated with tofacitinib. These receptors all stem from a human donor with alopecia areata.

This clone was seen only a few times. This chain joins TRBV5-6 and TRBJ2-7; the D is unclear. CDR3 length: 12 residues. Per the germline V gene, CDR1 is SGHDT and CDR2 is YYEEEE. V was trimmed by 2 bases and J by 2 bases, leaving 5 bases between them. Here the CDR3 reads CASSFGPYEQYF. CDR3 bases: TGTGCCAGCAGCTTCGGTCCCTACGAGCAGTACTTC.

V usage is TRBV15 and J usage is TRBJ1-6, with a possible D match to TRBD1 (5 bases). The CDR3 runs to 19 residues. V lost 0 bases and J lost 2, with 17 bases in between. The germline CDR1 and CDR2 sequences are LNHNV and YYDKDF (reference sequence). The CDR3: CATSRDRRGLQPYNSPLHF. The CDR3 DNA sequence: TGTGCCACCAGCAGAGATCGGCGGGGCCTACAGCCCTATAATTCACCCCTCCACTTT.

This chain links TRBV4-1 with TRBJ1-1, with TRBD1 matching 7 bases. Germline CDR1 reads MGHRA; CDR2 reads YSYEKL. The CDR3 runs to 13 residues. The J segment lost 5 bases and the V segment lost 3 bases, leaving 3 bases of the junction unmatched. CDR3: CASSQTRGTEAFF. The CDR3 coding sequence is TGCGCCAGCAGCCAGACCAGGGGGACTGAAGCTTTCTTT.

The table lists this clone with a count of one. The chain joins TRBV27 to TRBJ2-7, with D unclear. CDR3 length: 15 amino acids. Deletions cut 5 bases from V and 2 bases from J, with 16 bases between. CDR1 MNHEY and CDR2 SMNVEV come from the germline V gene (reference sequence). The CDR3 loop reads CASSPSLTTTYEQYF. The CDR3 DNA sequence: TGTGCCAGCAGTCCTTCTTTAACTACTACCTACGAGCAGTACTTC.

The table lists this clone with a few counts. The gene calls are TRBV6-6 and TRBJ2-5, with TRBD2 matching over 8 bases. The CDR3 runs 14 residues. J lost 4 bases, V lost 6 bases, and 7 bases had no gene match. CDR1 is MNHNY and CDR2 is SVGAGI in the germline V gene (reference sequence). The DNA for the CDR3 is TGTGCCAGCAGAAGTACGGGGGGGAGAGAGACCCAGTACTTC. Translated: CASRSTGGRETQYF.